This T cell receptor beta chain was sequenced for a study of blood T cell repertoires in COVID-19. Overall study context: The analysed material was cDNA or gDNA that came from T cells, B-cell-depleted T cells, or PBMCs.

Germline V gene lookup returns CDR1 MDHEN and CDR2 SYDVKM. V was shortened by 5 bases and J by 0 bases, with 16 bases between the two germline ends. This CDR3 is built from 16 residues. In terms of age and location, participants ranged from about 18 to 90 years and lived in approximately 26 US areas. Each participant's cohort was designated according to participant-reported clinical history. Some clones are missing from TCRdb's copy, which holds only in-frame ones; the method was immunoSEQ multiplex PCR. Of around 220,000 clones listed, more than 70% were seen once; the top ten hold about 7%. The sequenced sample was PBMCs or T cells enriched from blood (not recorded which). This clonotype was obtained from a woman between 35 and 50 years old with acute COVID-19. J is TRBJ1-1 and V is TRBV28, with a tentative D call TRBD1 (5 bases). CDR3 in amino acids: CASSHGGFLLNTEAFF. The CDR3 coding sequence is TGTGCCAGCAGTCACGGGGGATTCCTTCTGAACACTGAAGCTTTCTTT.